Presented here are 23 T cell receptor beta chains from one specimen sequenced in a study of T cell repertoires in cytomegalovirus infection. TCRdb fed the reads into MiXCR, producing one record per CDR3 protein. The sample includes hundreds of thousands of distinct CDR3 sequences, 9.5% of them seen just once. The specimen was PBMCs. The origin of the receptors is a human donor in good health (CMV status not recorded). Some clones in this sample may be carry-over from other donors' samples.

The rearrangement links TRBV5-1 to TRBJ2-1, with 11 bases matching TRBD2. The germline CDR1 and CDR2 sequences are SGHRS and YFSETQ. The CDR3 has 15 residues. After removal of 1 base from V and 9 bases from J, the junction contained 6 bases not matched to a gene. The DNA for the CDR3 is TGCGCCAGCAGCTTGACACTAGCGGGAGAGGGTGAGCAGTTCTTC. Amino acids: CASSLTLAGEGEQFF.

This clonotype was seen at least ten times. J is TRBJ1-3 and V is TRBV20-1, with a possible D match to TRBD1 (6 bases). Per germline, CDR1 DFQATT and CDR2 SNEGSKA (reference sequence). This CDR3 has 18 amino acids. Trimming stripped 4 bases from V and 0 bases from J, with 22 bases between. The CDR3 reads CSAKGAGATGHSGNTIYF. The CDR3 DNA follows: TGCAGTGCTAAGGGAGCAGGGGCGACAGGTCACTCTGGAAACACCATATATTTT.

This clonotype was seen at least ten times. The genes are TRBV7-6 and TRBJ2-3, with 9 bases matching TRBD2. V was pared by 5 bases and J by 5 bases, with 5 bases of the junction left unmatched. The CDR3 runs to 14 residues. Germline V gene data show CDR1 as SGHVS and CDR2 as FNYEAQ. This CDR3 is CASSRTSALDTQYF. The DNA for the CDR3 is TGTGCCAGCAGCCGGACTAGCGCGCTAGATACGCAGTATTTT. The full variable domain, with the rest looked up from reference TRBV7-6 and TRBJ2-3, is GAGVSQSPRYKVTKRGQDVALRCDPISGHVSLYWYRQALGQGPEFLTYFNYEAQQDKSGLPNDRFSAERPEGSISTLTIQRTEQRDSAMYRCASSRTSALDTQYFGPGTRLTVL.

Only a few counts were recorded for this clonotype. CDR3 bases: TGCGCCAGCAGCCACCGCGGGACTAGCGGGAGGTCTAGCACAGATACGCAGTATTTT. It yields the protein CASSHRGTSGRSSTDTQYF. This chain connects TRBV4-3 to TRBJ2-3; TRBD2 matches at 15 bases. The CDR3 is made up of 19 amino acids. From germline, CDR1 is LGHNA and CDR2 YSLEER. V was pared by 3 bases and J by 0 bases, with 7 bases of the junction left unmatched.

This clonotype has just a few counts. The rearrangement uses TRBV5-6 and TRBJ1-5; D gene ambiguous. V gave up 2 bases and J gave up 5 bases, with 5 bases separating them. The germline gives CDR1 SGHDT, CDR2 YYEEEE. This CDR3 spans 12 amino acids. DNA for the CDR3: TGTGCCAGCAGCTTCTGGGATCAGCCCCAGCATTTT. Its translation: CASSFWDQPQHF.

This clonotype appeared many times. V gene TRBV7-2 combines with J gene TRBJ2-1; D might be TRBD1 (5 bases). The CDR3 is made up of 15 amino acids. Germline V gene lookup returns CDR1 SGHTA and CDR2 FQGNSA. Trimming took off 5 bases at V and 4 bases at J, with 15 bases between the two ends. For the CDR3, the DNA is TGTGCCAGCAGCGGACGACAGAACCGATACAATGAGCAGTTCTTC. This encodes CASSGRQNRYNEQFF. The full variable domain, with the rest looked up from reference TRBV7-2 and TRBJ2-1, is GAGVSQSPSNKVTEKGKDVELRCDPISGHTALYWYRQSLGQGLEFLIYFQGNSAPDKSGLPSDRFSAERTGGSVSTLTIQRTQQEDSAVYLCASSGRQNRYNEQFFGPGTRLTVL.

The genes are TRBV27 and TRBJ2-3, with 10 bases fitting TRBD2. This CDR3 is built from 20 residues. Looked up from germline, CDR1 is MNHEY and CDR2 is SMNVEV (reference sequence). The V and J ends lost 3 bases and 0 bases, in that order; junction bases with no gene match: 15. The CDR3 coding sequence is TGTGCCAGCAGTTTTTCCGGGACTAGCGAAAGCCGTTCTAGCACAGATACGCAGTATTTT. Its translation: CASSFSGTSESRSSTDTQYF.

This chain joins TRBV27 and TRBJ2-1, with 7 positions matching TRBD2. The CDR3 has 13 residues. The germline CDR1 and CDR2 sequences are MNHEY and SMNVEV (reference sequence). J gave up 10 bases and V 5 bases, and 8 bases lay outside the gene matches. DNA for the CDR3: TGTGCCAGCAGTCTCCGACTAGCAGGGGAGCAGTTCTTC. It codes for CASSLRLAGEQFF.

CDR3 nucleotides: TGTGCCAGCAGTTTCTTCCCCGGGGGGGGAAACACCGGGGAGCTGTTTTTT. Encoded protein: CASSFFPGGGNTGELFF. The chain uses TRBV12-3 or TRBV12-4 and TRBJ2-2, with 8 bases lining up with TRBD2. The length of the CDR3 is 17 residues. Losses at the gene ends were 3 bases for V and 2 bases for J; bases not matched to a gene: 8.

This clonotype has ten or more counts. The chain couples TRBV7-2 to TRBJ2-3; unclear D gene. Germline assignment: CDR1 SGHTA and CDR2 FQGNSA. This CDR3 region has 14 residues. V gave up 5 bases and J gave up 1 base, with 10 bases separating them. The CDR3 protein is CASSKSWGTDTQYF. Written as DNA, the CDR3 is TGTGCCAGCAGCAAGAGTTGGGGCACAGATACGCAGTATTTT. Full variable domain (rest looked up from reference TRBV7-2 and TRBJ2-3): GAGVSQSPSNKVTEKGKDVELRCDPISGHTALYWYRQSLGQGLEFLIYFQGNSAPDKSGLPSDRFSAERTGGSVSTLTIQRTQQEDSAVYLCASSKSWGTDTQYFGPGTRLTVL.

The chain links TRBV4-3 to TRBJ2-3; D perhaps matches TRBD1 (5 bases). V was shortened by 1 base and J by 0 bases, with 8 bases between the two germline ends. From germline, CDR1 is LGHNA and CDR2 YSLEER. The CDR3 runs to 15 residues. The CDR3 loop reads CASSQGDSSTDTQYF. CDR3 coding DNA: TGCGCCAGCAGCCAAGGCGACAGTAGCACAGATACGCAGTATTTT.

This rearrangement joins TRBV20-1 to TRBJ2-5; TRBD2 matches 7 bases. Germline V gives CDR1 DFQATT, CDR2 SNEGSKA (reference sequence). CDR3 size: 11 residues. CDR3 amino acids: CSGRRQETQYF. CDR3 in DNA: TGCAGCGGGAGGCGGCAAGAGACCCAGTACTTC.

This clonotype was detected many times. The CDR3 DNA follows: TGTGCCAGCAGCTCCGGACTCAGAAGCTTGAATCCTCCCATATATTTT. Its protein is CASSSGLRSLNPPIYF. This chain uses TRBV7-2 with TRBJ1-3, with D hard to call. Per the germline V gene, CDR1 is SGHTA and CDR2 is FQGNSA. There are 16 residues in the CDR3. V gave up 4 bases and J gave up 11 bases, with 24 bases separating them. Full variable domain (missing parts from reference TRBV7-2 and TRBJ1-3): GAGVSQSPSNKVTEKGKDVELRCDPISGHTALYWYRQSLGQGLEFLIYFQGNSAPDKSGLPSDRFSAERTGGSVSTLTIQRTQQEDSAVYLCASSSGLRSLNPPIYFGEGSWLTVV.

With regard to this clonotype: This could be a read error, since a much larger clone is one nucleotide away. CDR3 loop: CASSFSTILGGEQYF. The CDR3 nucleotides read TGTGCCAGCAGTTTCAGTACTATTCTCGGAGGAGAGCAGTACTTC. The V and J genes are TRBV6-1 and TRBJ2-7; TRBD2 might be the D (5 bases). CDR3 size: 15 residues. V lost 5 bases to trimming and J lost 7 bases, with 21 bases between them. Germline V gene sequence: CDR1 MNHNS, CDR2 SASEGT.

This clonotype was seen only once. An end of the junction does not agree with germline; a read error may underlie this. V is TRBV12-3 or TRBV12-4 and J is TRBJ1-5, with TRBD1 identical over 7 bases. The CDR3 is made up of 18 amino acids. The CDR3 DNA follows: TGTGCCAGCAGCCTACTCCGCGGTTGGGACAGCGAAAATCAACCCCAGCATTTT. Translated, it gives CASSLLRGWDSENQPQHF.

The chain recombines TRBV11-2 with TRBJ1-1; no firm D call. CDR1 is SGHAT, CDR2 FQNNGV, per germline. Trimming left V 1 base short and J 8 bases short, with 8 bases between. This CDR3 is 12 amino acids long. This CDR3 reads CASSLVGQEAFF. In DNA, the CDR3 is TGTGCCAGCAGCTTAGTAGGGCAGGAAGCTTTCTTT. Full variable domain (remainder filled in from reference TRBV11-2 and TRBJ1-1): EAGVAQSPRYKIIEKRQSVAFWCNPISGHATLYWYQQILGQGPKLLIQFQNNGVVDDSQLPKDRFSAERLKGVDSTLKIQPAKLEDSAVYLCASSLVGQEAFFGQGTRLTVV.

This clonotype was counted ten times or more. The rearrangement joins TRBV7-2 to TRBJ2-1, with 7 bases lining up with TRBD2. Germline loops: CDR1 SGHTA, CDR2 FQGNSA. The trim removed 7 bases at V and 6 bases at J, leaving 6 bases unmatched. The CDR3 spans 13 residues. CDR3 sequence: CASTVGGSNEQFF. In DNA form, the CDR3 reads TGTGCCAGCACGGTGGGGGGGAGCAATGAGCAGTTCTTC.

This clonotype has a count of ten or more. This chain connects TRBV12-3 or TRBV12-4 to TRBJ1-6; a weak D match, TRBD1 (6 bases). This CDR3 has 14 amino acids. V was shortened by 7 bases and J by 6 bases, with 13 bases between the two germline ends. The CDR3 sequence is CASTRQELNSPLHF. CDR3 DNA sequence: TGTGCCAGCACCCGACAGGAGCTTAATTCACCCCTCCACTTT.

This clonotype was observed a handful of times. The V call is TRBV25-1, the J call TRBJ1-1; D gene unclear. The CDR3 runs 15 residues. The V end was cut by 3 bases, the J end by 2 bases, with 13 bases between. Germline CDR1 and CDR2: MGHDK and SYGVNS. The CDR3: CASSDWGSRNTEAFF. The CDR3 DNA is TGTGCCAGCAGTGACTGGGGTAGCAGAAACACTGAAGCTTTCTTT.

V is TRBV7-9 and J is TRBJ1-2; D unclear. V was pared by 0 bases and J by 3 bases, with 11 bases between. The CDR3 spans 15 residues. Germline V gene data show CDR1 as SEHNR and CDR2 as FQNEAQ (reference sequence). The chain's CDR3 is CASSLAGSGYYGYTF. The CDR3 nucleotides are TGTGCCAGCAGCTTAGCAGGTTCCGGGTACTATGGCTACACCTTC.

This clonotype was found many times. This rearrangement joins TRBV7-2 to TRBJ1-1; 7 bases match TRBD1. Losses at the gene ends were 6 bases for V and 4 bases for J; bases not matched to a gene: 8. CDR3 length: 14 amino acids. Per the germline V gene, CDR1 is SGHTA and CDR2 is FQGNSA. The CDR3 DNA reads as TGTGCCAGCAGTTTTGACAGGGCGCGCACTGAAGCTTTCTTT. This sequence encodes CASSFDRARTEAFF.

In this sample, this clonotype turned up many times. The V gene is TRBV12-3 or TRBV12-4, the J gene TRBJ1-3; D remains ambiguous. The CDR3 is 14 residues long. Trimming shortened V by 4 bases and J by 1 base, and 8 bases separated the two germline ends. Here the CDR3 reads CASSYPSSGNTIYF. As DNA, the CDR3 is TGTGCCAGCAGTTACCCGAGTTCTGGAAACACCATATATTTT.

This clonotype was recorded many times. The chain joins TRBV18 to TRBJ2-3, with 7 bases that match TRBD2. The trim removed 3 bases at V and 2 bases at J, leaving 20 bases unmatched. Per the germline V gene, CDR1 is KGHSH and CDR2 is LQKENI. The CDR3 has 20 residues. The CDR3, as DNA: TGTGCCAGCTCACCTTTTGGCCAGATAGACCCGGGACTATCCACAGATACGCAGTATTTT. Translation gives CASSPFGQIDPGLSTDTQYF.